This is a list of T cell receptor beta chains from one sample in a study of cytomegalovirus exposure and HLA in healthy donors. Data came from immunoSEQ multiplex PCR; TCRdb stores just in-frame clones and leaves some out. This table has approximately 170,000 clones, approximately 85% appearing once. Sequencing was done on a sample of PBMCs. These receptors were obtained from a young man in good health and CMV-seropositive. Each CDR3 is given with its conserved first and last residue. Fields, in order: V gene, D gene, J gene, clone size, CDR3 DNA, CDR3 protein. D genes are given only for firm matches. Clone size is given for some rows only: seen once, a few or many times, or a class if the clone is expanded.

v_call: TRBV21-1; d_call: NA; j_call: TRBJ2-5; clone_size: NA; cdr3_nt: TGTGCCAGCAGCAAAGTAGGTCGACAGAAACAAGAGACCCAGTACTTC; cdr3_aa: CASSKVGRQKQETQYF
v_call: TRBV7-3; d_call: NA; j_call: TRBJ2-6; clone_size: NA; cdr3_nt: TGTGCCAGCAGCAAACAGGGATCCCGCTCTGGGGCCAACGTCCTGACTTTC; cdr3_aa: CASSKQGSRSGANVLTF
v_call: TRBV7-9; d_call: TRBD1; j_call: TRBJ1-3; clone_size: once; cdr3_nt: TGTGCCAGCAGCCAACAGGGGCACGGAAACACCATATATTTT; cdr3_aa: CASSQQGHGNTIYF
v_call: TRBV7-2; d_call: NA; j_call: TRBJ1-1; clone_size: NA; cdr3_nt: TGTGCCAGCGGGCACACTGAAGCTTTCTTT; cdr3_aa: CASGHTEAFF
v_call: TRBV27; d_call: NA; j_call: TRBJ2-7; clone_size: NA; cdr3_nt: TGTGCCAGCAGAAAATTACCGGGACACCCTTGGGACGAGCAGTACTTC; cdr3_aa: CASRKLPGHPWDEQYF
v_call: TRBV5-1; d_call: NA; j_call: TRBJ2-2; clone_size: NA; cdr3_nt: TGCGCCAGCAGCCGCAGTCAGGGGATAGTCGACACCGGGGAGCTGTTTTTT; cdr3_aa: CASSRSQGIVDTGELFF
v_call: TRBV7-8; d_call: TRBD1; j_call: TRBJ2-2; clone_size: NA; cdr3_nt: TGTGCCAGCAGCCCTGGGACAGTTGACACCGGGGAGCTGTTTTTT; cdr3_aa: CASSPGTVDTGELFF
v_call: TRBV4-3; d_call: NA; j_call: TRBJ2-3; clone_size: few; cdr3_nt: TGCGCCAGCAGCCGATTGGGGGCCGGCACAGATACGCAGTATTTT; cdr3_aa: CASSRLGAGTDTQYF
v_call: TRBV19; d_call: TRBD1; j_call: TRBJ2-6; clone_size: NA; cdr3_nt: TGTGCCAGTAGCCCCGGACAGGGGGCTATTTCTGGGGCCAACGTCCTGACTTTC; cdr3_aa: CASSPGQGAISGANVLTF
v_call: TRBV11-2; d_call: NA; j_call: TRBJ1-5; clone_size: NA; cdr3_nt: TGTGCCAGCAGCTTAGGCAGGGTGCCTGGGGAACCCCAGCATTTT; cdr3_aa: CASSLGRVPGEPQHF
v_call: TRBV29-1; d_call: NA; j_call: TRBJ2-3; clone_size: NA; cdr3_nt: TGCAGCGTTGCAGCGGACCTTTTCACAGATACGCAGTATTTT; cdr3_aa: CSVAADLFTDTQYF
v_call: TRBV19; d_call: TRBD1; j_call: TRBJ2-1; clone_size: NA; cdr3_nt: TGTGCCAGTAGTATAGAAGACAGGGTCAATGAGCAGTTCTTC; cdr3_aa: CASSIEDRVNEQFF
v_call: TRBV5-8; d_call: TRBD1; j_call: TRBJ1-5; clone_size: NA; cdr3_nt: TGTGCCAGCAGCCCGTGGGGACAGGTCAAGACTCAGCCCCAGCATTTT; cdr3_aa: CASSPWGQVKTQPQHF
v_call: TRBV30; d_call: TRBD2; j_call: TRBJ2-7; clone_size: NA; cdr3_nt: TGTGCCTGGAAGTGGAGCGGGAGGGCTCCCCTCCACGGAAGCATCTACGAGCAGTACTTC; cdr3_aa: CAWKWSGRAPLHGSIYEQYF
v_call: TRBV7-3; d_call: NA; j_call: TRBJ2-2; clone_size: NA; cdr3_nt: TGTGCCAGCAGCACCAGGGGATCGGGCGGGGAGCTGTTTTTT; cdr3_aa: CASSTRGSGGELFF
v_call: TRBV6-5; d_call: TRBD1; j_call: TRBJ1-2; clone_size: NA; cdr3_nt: TGTGCCAGCAGTCCCGACAGGGTCCCCCCCTATGGCTACACCTTC; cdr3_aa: CASSPDRVPPYGYTF
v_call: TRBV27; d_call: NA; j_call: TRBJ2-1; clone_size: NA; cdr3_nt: TGTGCCAGCAGTTTATCGAGGCGGGAACCCTACAATGAGCAGTTCTTC; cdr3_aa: CASSLSRREPYNEQFF
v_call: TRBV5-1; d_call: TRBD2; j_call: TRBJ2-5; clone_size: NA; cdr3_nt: TGCGCCAGCAGCTTTTCTAGCGGGTCCAAACAAGAGACCCAGTACTTC; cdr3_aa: CASSFSSGSKQETQYF
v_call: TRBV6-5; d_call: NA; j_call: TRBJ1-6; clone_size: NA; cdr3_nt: TGTGCCAGCAGTCAACAGGGCTCCAGTTCACCCCTCCACTTT; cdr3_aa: CASSQQGSSSPLHF
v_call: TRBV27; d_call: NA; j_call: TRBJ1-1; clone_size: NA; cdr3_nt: TGTGCCAGCACCCCCGGGGGGAGGAGCACTGAAGCTTTCTTT; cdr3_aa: CASTPGGRSTEAFF
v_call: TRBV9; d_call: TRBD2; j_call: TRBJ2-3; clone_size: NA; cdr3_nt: TGTGCCAGCAGCGTAGGCGGGGGAGGTGCAGATACGCAGTATTTT; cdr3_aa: CASSVGGGGADTQYF
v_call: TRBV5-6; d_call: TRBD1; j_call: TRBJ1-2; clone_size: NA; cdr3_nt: TGTGCCAGCAGCCCATGGTGGACAGGGGACCATGGCTACACCTTC; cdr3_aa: CASSPWWTGDHGYTF
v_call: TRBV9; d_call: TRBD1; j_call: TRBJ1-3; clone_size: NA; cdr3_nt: TGTGCCAGCAGCGTAGGGACAGGTAGAAACACCATATATTTT; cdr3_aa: CASSVGTGRNTIYF
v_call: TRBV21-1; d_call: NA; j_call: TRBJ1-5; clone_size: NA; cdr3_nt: TGTGCCATCCAGGGGTTACGGAGGAGTGAAGGCAGGAGGAGCAATCAGCCCCAGCATTTT; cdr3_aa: CAIQGLRRSEGRRSNQPQHF
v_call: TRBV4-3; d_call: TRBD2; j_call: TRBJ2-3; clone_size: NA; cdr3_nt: TGCGCCAGCAGCCAAGGGGGACTAGCAGGAGATACGCAGTATTTT; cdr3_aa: CASSQGGLAGDTQYF
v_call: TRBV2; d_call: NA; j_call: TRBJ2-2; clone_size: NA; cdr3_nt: TGTGCCAGCCTACAGGGTACCGCCGGGGAGCTGTTTTTT; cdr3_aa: CASLQGTAGELFF
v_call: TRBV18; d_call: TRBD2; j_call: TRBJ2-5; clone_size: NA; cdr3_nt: TGTGCCAGCTCAATCGGGGGGAAAGAGACCCAGTACTTC; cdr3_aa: CASSIGGKETQYF
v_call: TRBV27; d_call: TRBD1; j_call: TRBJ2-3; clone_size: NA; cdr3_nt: TGTGCCAGCAGTTTATGGGACAGGGAAAGAGATACGCAGTATTTT; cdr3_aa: CASSLWDRERDTQYF
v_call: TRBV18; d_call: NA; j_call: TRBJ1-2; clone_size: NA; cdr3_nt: TGTGCCAGCTCACCAACCGCAGGGGACGACTATGGCTACACCTTC; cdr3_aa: CASSPTAGDDYGYTF
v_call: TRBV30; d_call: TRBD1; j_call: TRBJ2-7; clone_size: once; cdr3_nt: TGTGCCTGGAGTGGACAGGGCTACGAGCAGTACTTC; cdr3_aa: CAWSGQGYEQYF
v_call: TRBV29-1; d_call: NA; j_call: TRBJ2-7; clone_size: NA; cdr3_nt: TGCAGCGTTGTTGCCTCGACTCCGTACGAGCAGTACTTC; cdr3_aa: CSVVASTPYEQYF
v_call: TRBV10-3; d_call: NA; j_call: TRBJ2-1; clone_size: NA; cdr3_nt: TGTGCCATCAGGCAACAAGCGAGCTCCTACAATGAGCAGTTCTTC; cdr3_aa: CAIRQQASSYNEQFF
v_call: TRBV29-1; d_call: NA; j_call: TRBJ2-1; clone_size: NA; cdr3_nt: TGCAGCGTTGAAGCGAGCCTTAGGGGGGAGCAGTTCTTC; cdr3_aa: CSVEASLRGEQFF
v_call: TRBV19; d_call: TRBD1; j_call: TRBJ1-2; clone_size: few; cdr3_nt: TGTGCCAGTAGTCCCCAACTGGGACAAGGAAAGGGGGCCTACTATGGCTACACCTTC; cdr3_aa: CASSPQLGQGKGAYYGYTF
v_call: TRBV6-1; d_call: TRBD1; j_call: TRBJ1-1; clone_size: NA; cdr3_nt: TGTGCCAGCAGTCCACGGACAGGGAACACTGAAGCTTTCTTT; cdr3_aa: CASSPRTGNTEAFF
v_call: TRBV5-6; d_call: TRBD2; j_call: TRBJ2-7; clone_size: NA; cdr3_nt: TGTGCCAGCAGCTTGGCAGTTAGCGGGTCCCCCTCCTACGAGCAGTACTTC; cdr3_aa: CASSLAVSGSPSYEQYF
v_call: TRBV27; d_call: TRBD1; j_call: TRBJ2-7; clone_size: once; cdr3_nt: TGTGCCAGCGGGTGGGGACAGGGGAAAAGCTCCTACGAGCAGTACTTC; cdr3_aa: CASGWGQGKSSYEQYF
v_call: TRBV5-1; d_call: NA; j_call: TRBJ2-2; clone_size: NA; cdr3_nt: TGCGCCAGCAGCTTGGTGGCGGGCGCCGGGGAGCTGTTTTTT; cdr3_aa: CASSLVAGAGELFF
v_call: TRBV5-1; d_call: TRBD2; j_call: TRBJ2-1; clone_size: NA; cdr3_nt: TGCGCCAGCCGCCCCCCTCTAGCGGGTGTCTACAATGAGCAGTTCTTC; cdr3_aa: CASRPPLAGVYNEQFF
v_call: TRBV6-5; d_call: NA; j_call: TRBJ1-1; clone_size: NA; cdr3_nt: TGTGCCAGCAGTTACGGGCAGGCTACTGAAGCTTTCTTT; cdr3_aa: CASSYGQATEAFF
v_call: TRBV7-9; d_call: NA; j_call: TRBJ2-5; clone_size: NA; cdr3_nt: TGTTCCAGCAGCTTAGTCTCGATCCTATTCCAAGAGACCCAGTACTTC; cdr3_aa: CSSSLVSILFQETQYF
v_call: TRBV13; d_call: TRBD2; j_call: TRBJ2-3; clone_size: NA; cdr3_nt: TGTGCCAGCAGCCCCGACGGACTAGCGGTGGGAGATACGCAGTATTTT; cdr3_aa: CASSPDGLAVGDTQYF
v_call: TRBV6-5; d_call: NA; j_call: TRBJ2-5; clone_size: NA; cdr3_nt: TGTGCCAGCAGTTACTCGGGGACCTCAGGACAGGAGACCCAGTACTTC; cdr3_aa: CASSYSGTSGQETQYF
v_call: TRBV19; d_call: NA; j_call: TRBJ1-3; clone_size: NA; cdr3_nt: TGTGCCAGTAGGGCAACTGGAAACACCATATATTTT; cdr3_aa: CASRATGNTIYF
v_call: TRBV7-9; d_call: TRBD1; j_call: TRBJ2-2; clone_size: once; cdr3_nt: TGTGCCAGCAGCTTACCAGGGGGCGTCACCGGGGAGCTGTTTTTT; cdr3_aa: CASSLPGGVTGELFF
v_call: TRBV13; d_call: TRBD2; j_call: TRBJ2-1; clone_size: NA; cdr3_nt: TGTGCCAGCAGCGATACGGGAGGGCGCTACAATGAGCAGTTCTTC; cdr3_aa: CASSDTGGRYNEQFF
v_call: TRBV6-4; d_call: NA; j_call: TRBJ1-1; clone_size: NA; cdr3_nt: TGTGCCAGCAGTGACTCAATCGGCACTGAAGCTTTCTTT; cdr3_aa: CASSDSIGTEAFF
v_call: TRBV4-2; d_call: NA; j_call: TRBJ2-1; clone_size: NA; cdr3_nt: TGTGCCAGCAGCCAAGAGGGGGCCGGGCAGGACAATGAGCAGTTCTTC; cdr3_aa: CASSQEGAGQDNEQFF
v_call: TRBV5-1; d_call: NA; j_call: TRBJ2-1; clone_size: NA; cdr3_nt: TGCGCCAGCAGCGTGGGACTTTACAATGAGCAGTTCTTC; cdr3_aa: CASSVGLYNEQFF
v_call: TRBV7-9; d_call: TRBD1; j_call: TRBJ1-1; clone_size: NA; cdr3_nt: TGTGCCAGCAGCTTAGCGGCAGGGGGAATGAACACTGAAGCTTTCTTT; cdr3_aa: CASSLAAGGMNTEAFF
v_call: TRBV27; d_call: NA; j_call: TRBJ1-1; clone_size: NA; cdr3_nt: TGTGCCAGCAGTTTAAATCCGAGAAACACTGAAGCTTTCTTT; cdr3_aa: CASSLNPRNTEAFF
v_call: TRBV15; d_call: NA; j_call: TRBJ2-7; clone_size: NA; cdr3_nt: TGTGCCACCAGCAACCCGGGACATACCTACGAGCAGTACTTC; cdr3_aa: CATSNPGHTYEQYF
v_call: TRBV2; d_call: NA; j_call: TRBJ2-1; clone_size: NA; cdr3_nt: TGTGCCAGCAGTACCCGGTCACAGGGCAACGAGCAGTTCTTC; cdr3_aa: CASSTRSQGNEQFF
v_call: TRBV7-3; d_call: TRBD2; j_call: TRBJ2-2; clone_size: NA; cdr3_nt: TGTGCCAGCAGCCTTAGCGGGCCGAACACCGGGGAGCTGTTTTTT; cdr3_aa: CASSLSGPNTGELFF
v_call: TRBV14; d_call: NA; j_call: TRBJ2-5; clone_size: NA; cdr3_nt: TGTGCCAGCAGCCCCTCCTGGACGGGGGAACAAGAGACCCAGTACTTC; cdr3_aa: CASSPSWTGEQETQYF